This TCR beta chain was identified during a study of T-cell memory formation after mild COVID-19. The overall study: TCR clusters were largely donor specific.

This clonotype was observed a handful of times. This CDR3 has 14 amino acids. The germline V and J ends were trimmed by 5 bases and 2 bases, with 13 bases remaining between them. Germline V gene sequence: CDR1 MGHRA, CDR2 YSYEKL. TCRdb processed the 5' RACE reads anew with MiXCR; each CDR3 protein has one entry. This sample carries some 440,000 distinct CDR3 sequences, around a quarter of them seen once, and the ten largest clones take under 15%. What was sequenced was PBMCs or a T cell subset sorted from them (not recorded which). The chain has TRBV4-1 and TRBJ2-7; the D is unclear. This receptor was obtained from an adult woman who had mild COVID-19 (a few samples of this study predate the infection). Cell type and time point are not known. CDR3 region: CASSTRVGAYEQYF. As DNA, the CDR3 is TGCGCCAGCAGCACCCGCGTTGGGGCCTACGAGCAGTACTTC.